This T cell receptor (beta chain) was profiled in a study of blood T cell repertoires in COVID-19. Study overall: The cDNA or gDNA used as material had been derived from T cells, B-cell-depleted T cells, or PBMCs.

In assigning cohorts, the study relied on participant-reported clinical history. In the authors' workflow: Estimation of nucleated cell counts was performed using reference gene primer amplification. Sequenced by immunoSEQ multiplex PCR; TCRdb stores in-frame clones only, minus some. V and J calls and clone size are those listed in that table; D and trimming were worked out from the DNA. Of about 400,000 clones in the sample, about 90% were seen once. The source of this sequence is a woman aged 25 to 39 who had recovered from COVID-19. What was sequenced was PBMCs or T cells enriched from blood (not recorded which).

The CDR3, as DNA: TGTGCCAGCACCCAGGGTTCACCCCTCCACTTT. Protein: CASTQGSPLHF. The chain recombines TRBV28 with TRBJ1-6; the D gene is possibly TRBD1 (5 bases). Germline V gene data show CDR1 as MDHEN and CDR2 as SYDVKM. The CDR3 is 11 amino acids. Between the trimmed V and J ends, which lost 7 bases and 9 bases, there was a span of 7 bases.